This entry describes one T cell receptor beta chain. This specimen comes from a study of OX40 agonist ivuxolimab in advanced cancers. Sequencing used immunoSEQ multiplex PCR; TCRdb keeps in-frame clones, though not all of them. Here the sample spans 96,000 or so clones, about four fifths being singletons. The CDR3 runs 17 residues. CDR1 is SGDLS and CDR2 is YYNGEE in the germline V gene. J gave up 4 bases and V 4 bases, and 11 bases lay outside the gene matches. The TCR was taken from an adult with an advanced solid tumor such as melanoma, head and neck, liver or kidney cancer. The specimen comprised CD4+ or CD8+ T cells sorted from blood, sampled in a trial of the OX40 agonist ivuxolimab. The chain is built from TRBV9 and TRBJ2-3, with 11 bases aligning to TRBD1. This CDR3 is CASSHTGGTGGSDTQYF. CDR3 sequence (DNA): TGTGCCAGCAGCCACACCGGGGGGACAGGGGGTTCAGATACGCAGTATTTT.